What follows are 25 T cell receptor beta chains derived from one specimen sequenced in a study of tumor and adjacent non-tumor tissue in lung cancer. A modified ARM-PCR protocol with three rounds of nested PCR amplified TCRbeta. Using its own MiXCR run on the multiplex PCR reads, TCRdb lists one record per CDR3 protein. The repertoire consists of about 43,000 distinct CDR3 sequences, with over 55% occurring once and the leading ten covering about 41%. RNA was extracted from bulk tissue without any cell sorting. More than 3 cm separated this lung sample from the edge of the tumor. Sequencing was done on a sample of distant non-tumor lung tissue. These receptors were taken from a man aged 45-60 years with non-small cell lung cancer.

V usage is TRBV6-5 and J usage is TRBJ2-2; either TRBD1 or TRBD2 may supply D (7 bases each). The CDR3 spans 18 residues. Between the trimmed V and J ends, which lost 0 bases and 10 bases, there was a span of 24 bases. Germline V CDR1 and CDR2: MNHEY, SVGAGI. The CDR3 DNA is TGTGCCAGCAGTTACTCCGGCGTGGGGGTGGGGGGGACAGAGGAGCTGTTTTTT. Its translation: CASSYSGVGVGGTEELFF.

This clonotype has just one count. The chain couples TRBV6-5 to TRBJ2-2; possible D gene TRBD2, 6 bases. CDR3 size: 17 residues. CDR1 and CDR2 from the germline V gene are MNHEY and SVGAGI. CDR3 DNA: TGTACTAGCAGTCTCCTCCTTCCGTCCTGGGAGGCCGGGGAGCTGTTTTTT. It codes for CTSSLLLPSWEAGELFF.

Turning to this clonotype: One junction end does not reproduce the germline sequence, and a read error may be involved. The chain joins TRBV5-1 to TRBJ2-1; D might be TRBD1 (5 bases). Germline CDR1 and CDR2: SGHRS and YFSETQ. The CDR3 has 16 amino acids. CDR3 bases: TGCACCAGCAGCTTCCTGTCAACAGGAATAGATGGTGAGCATTTCTTC. Protein product: CTSSFLSTGIDGEHFF.

About this clonotype: A much larger clone differs by one base, so this may be a read error. In nucleotides, the CDR3 is TGTGCCAGCAGTTTATTAGGGCTCTCCGGGGAGCTGTTTTTT. This translates into CASSLLGLSGELFF. This chain links TRBV28 with TRBJ2-2; D is unclear. V lost 1 base and J 6 bases, leaving 9 bases between the germline ends. The germline V gene encodes CDR1 MDHEN and CDR2 SYDVKM. The CDR3 has 14 amino acids. Full variable domain (missing parts from reference TRBV28 and TRBJ2-2): DVKVTQSSRYLVKRTGEKVFLECVQDMDHENMFWYRQDPGLGLRLIYFSYDVKMKEKGDIPEGYSVSREKKERFSLILESASTNQTSMYLCASSLLGLSGELFFGEGSRLTVL.

This clonotype was found once. A much larger clone differs by one base, so this may be a read error. The J gene is TRBJ2-1, the V gene TRBV28; D perhaps matches TRBD2 (6 bases). From germline, CDR1 is MDHEN and CDR2 SYDVKM. The CDR3 covers 16 residues. The CDR3 is CTSSLSRLVPYNEQFF. CDR3 sequence (DNA): TGTACCAGCAGTTTGTCCCGACTAGTCCCCTACAATGAGCAGTTCTTC.

This clonotype showed up just once. This could be a read error, since a much larger clone is one nucleotide away. This chain joins TRBV13 and TRBJ2-7; a weak D match, TRBD1 (5 bases). Trimming took 7 bases from V and 0 from J, leaving 13 bases between them. Looked up from germline, CDR1 is PRHDT and CDR2 is FYEKMQ (reference sequence). The CDR3 has 14 residues. DNA of the CDR3: TGTGCCAGCAACCAGGAAAGGGGCTCCTACGAGCAGTACTTC. It specifies CASNQERGSYEQYF.

The chain combines TRBV12-3 or TRBV12-4 with TRBJ2-5; possibly TRBD2 for D (6 bases). The CDR3 totals 14 residues. V shed 6 bases and J shed 5 bases, with 16 bases lying between them. CDR3 DNA sequence: TGTGCCAGCAGCCCTTGGTCGGGGACTGAGACCCAGTACTTC. Protein: CASSPWSGTETQYF.

This clonotype was detected a few times. A much larger clonotype is one base distant, so this may be a read error. This sequence joins TRBV12-3 or TRBV12-4 and TRBJ2-3; no clear D gene. This CDR3 has 12 amino acids. Trimming pared 5 bases from V and 10 bases from J, leaving 13 bases between. The CDR3 DNA reads as TGTGCCAGCAGTCCGCGTCCGGATGCGCAGTATTTT. Translating it yields CASSPRPDAQYF.

With regard to this clonotype: A clone one base away is much larger, so this may be a read error. The CDR3, as DNA: TGTGCCAGCAACCCTGGGGACAGGGAGCAATTTAGTCAGCCCCAGCATTTT. Translation: CASNPGDREQFSQPQHF. The chain links TRBV4-2 to TRBJ1-5; 9 positions match TRBD1. Germline assignment: CDR1 LGHNA and CDR2 YNFKEQ. CDR3 length: 17 amino acids. The ends lost 7 bases at V and 6 bases at J; junction bases unmatched: 16.

As concerns this clonotype: One end of the junction is discordant with germline, which a read error may explain. V is TRBV28 and J is TRBJ1-3; possibly TRBD1 for D (5 bases). CDR3 size: 15 residues. The germline CDR1 and CDR2 sequences are MDHEN and SYDVKM. CDR3 sequence: CAISWGGTSGNTIYF. The CDR3 DNA reads TGTGCCATCAGTTGGGGCGGCACCTCTGGAAACACCATATATTTT.

This clonotype was seen repeatedly, ten times or more. This chain joins TRBV29-1 and TRBJ2-1; 16 nucleotides match TRBD2. Per the germline V gene, CDR1 is SQVTM and CDR2 is ANQGSEA. The length of the CDR3 is 16 residues. The trim removed 7 bases at V and 9 bases at J, leaving 12 bases unmatched. For the CDR3, the DNA is TGCAGCGCTCCGCTGGGACTAGCGGGGGGGCCGGGTGAGCAGTTCTTC. This encodes CSAPLGLAGGPGEQFF.

This clonotype appeared once. Because the CDR3 is missing its conserved closing phenylalanine or tryptophan, this is likely a read error. The V and J genes are TRBV11-3 and TRBJ1-1, with no clear D. Looked up from germline, CDR1 is SGHNT and CDR2 is YENEEA. The CDR3 has 13 residues. CDR3 in DNA: TGTGCTAGCAGCATGGACCTGAACACTGAAGCTTTCATT. Its protein is CASSMDLNTEAFI.

Details on this clonotype: As the CDR3 is not closed by the conserved phenylalanine or tryptophan, this likely results from a read error. The chain recombines TRBV11-1 with TRBJ2-1, with TRBD2 identical over 9 bases. Germline trimming cut 5 bases from V and 1 base from J; bases unmatched to any gene: 3. This CDR3 is 15 amino acids long. Germline V lookup: CDR1 SGHAT, CDR2 FQDESV (reference sequence). CDR3 DNA sequence: TGTGCCAGCAGCCCAACTAGCGGGTCCTACAATGAGCAGTTCTCC. Encoded protein: CASSPTSGSYNEQFS.

On this clonotype itself: Germline is not matched at one junction end, which may reflect a read error. The V and J genes are TRBV6-1 and TRBJ2-2, with a tentative D call TRBD1 (6 bases). The CDR3 length is 16 residues. The V gene's germline CDR1 is MNHNS and CDR2 SASEGT. The CDR3 sequence: CANNPLPGTPTGELFF. The CDR3 bases are TGTGCCAACAATCCATTACCCGGGACACCCACCGGGGAACTGTTCTTT.

CDR3 coding DNA: TGTGCCAGCTCACCACCACAATCCTACGAGCAGTACTTC. Amino acid sequence: CASSPPQSYEQYF. This chain links TRBV18 with TRBJ2-7; no clear D. This CDR3 is built from 13 residues. Looked up from germline, CDR1 is KGHSH and CDR2 is LQKENI. Trimming took 0 bases from V and 1 from J, leaving 4 bases between them.

Regarding this clonotype: A much larger clone sits a single nucleotide away, making a read error possible. Since the CDR3 does not end with the conserved phenylalanine or tryptophan, this likely comes from a read error. This rearrangement joins TRBV14 to TRBJ1-4; the D gene is possibly TRBD1 (6 bases). Germline values: CDR1 SGHDN, CDR2 FVKESK. V shed 10 bases and J shed 3 bases, with 12 bases lying between them. This CDR3 is 13 amino acids long. CDR3 sequence: CATRRGPNEKLFL. Here the CDR3 DNA reads TGTGCCACCCGGCGGGGGCCTAATGAAAAACTGTTTCTT.

About this clonotype: A much larger clone differs from this one at a single base, so this may be a read error. DNA of the CDR3: TGCAGCGTTGGAAAACCGGGACTCAACACTGAAGCTTTCTTT. It specifies CSVGKPGLNTEAFF. This chain joins TRBV29-1 and TRBJ1-1; a weak D match, TRBD1 (5 bases). The CDR3 is made up of 14 amino acids. Trimming removed 4 bases from V and 2 bases from J, with 14 bases in between. Germline CDR1 SQVTM, CDR2 ANQGSEA.

Within the sample, this clonotype is medium-sized. The rearrangement links TRBV4-2 to TRBJ2-2; D gene ambiguous. Trimming pared 7 bases from V and 1 base from J, leaving 7 bases between. The CDR3 loop spans 13 amino acids. Germline V gives CDR1 LGHNA, CDR2 YNFKEQ. The CDR3 DNA is TGTGCCAGCACAGACAAGAACACCGGGGAGCTGTTTTTT. Translated: CASTDKNTGELFF.

This chain uses TRBV6-2 or TRBV6-3 with TRBJ2-2; D not resolved. The CDR3 has 15 residues. Trimming removed 5 bases at V and 11 bases at J, with 21 bases between. The V gene's germline CDR1 is MNHEY and CDR2 SVGEGT. CDR3 DNA sequence: TGTGCCAGCAGTCCCGGGTATTCGAACACCTATGAGCTGTTTTTT. Its protein product is CASSPGYSNTYELFF.

This clonotype was counted many times. The chain recombines TRBV6-5 with TRBJ2-7, with D unclear. The CDR3 consists of 13 residues. V was trimmed by 4 bases and J by 4 bases, leaving 11 bases between them. The germline V gene encodes CDR1 MNHEY and CDR2 SVGAGI. The DNA for the CDR3 is TGTGCCAGCAGTTCCGACTTGAAGTACGAGCAGTACTTC. Amino acids: CASSSDLKYEQYF.

A single count supports this clonotype. This chain joins TRBV24-1 and TRBJ2-3; perhaps TRBD2 as D (5 bases). The CDR3 is 18 amino acids. The V end was cut by 7 bases, the J end by 1 base, with 23 bases between. CDR1 and CDR2 from the germline V gene are KGHDR and SFDVKD. The CDR3 spells CATRRSSPSSGGTDTQYF. The CDR3 region has the DNA TGTGCCACCAGGAGATCATCTCCGTCCTCCGGGGGCACAGATACGCAGTATTTT.

In this sample, this clonotype turned up many times. The chain is built from TRBV28 and TRBJ1-3; TRBD1 might be the D (5 bases). CDR1 and CDR2 from the germline V gene are MDHEN and SYDVKM. Trimming took off 4 bases at V and 2 bases at J, with 12 bases between the two ends. This CDR3 contains 15 residues. As DNA, the CDR3 is TGTGCCAGCAGTTCAATAACGGGGGCTGGAAACACCATATATTTT. Residues: CASSSITGAGNTIYF.

On this clonotype itself: A junction end diverges from the germline sequence, so it may reflect a read error. The chain has TRBV12-3 or TRBV12-4 and TRBJ1-2; the D gene is possibly TRBD1 (5 bases). This CDR3 is 13 amino acids long. Here the CDR3 DNA reads TGTGCCAACAGTTCGAGGGACTCGGACGGCTACACCTTC. It is translated as CANSSRDSDGYTF.

In its sample, this clonotype was seen many times. CDR3: CASSVGLSREQYF. The CDR3 nucleotides are TGTGCCAGCAGTGTAGGACTCAGTCGGGAGCAGTACTTC. The chain joins TRBV6-1 to TRBJ2-7; D is perhaps TRBD2 (5 bases). The CDR3 length is 13 residues. The V gene lost 4 bases and the J gene lost 7 bases, with 14 bases spanning the gap. The V gene's germline CDR1 is MNHNS and CDR2 SASEGT.

The table lists this clonotype with many counts. Here the CDR3 DNA reads TGCAGCGTAGCCCCAGGGGGTGGGGGCAGGGAGCTGTTTTTT. This codes for CSVAPGGGGRELFF. The chain has TRBV29-1 and TRBJ2-2, with 7 positions matching TRBD1. The CDR3 runs 14 residues. Looked up from germline, CDR1 is SQVTM and CDR2 is ANQGSEA. Losses at the gene ends were 6 bases for V and 9 bases for J; bases not matched to a gene: 13.